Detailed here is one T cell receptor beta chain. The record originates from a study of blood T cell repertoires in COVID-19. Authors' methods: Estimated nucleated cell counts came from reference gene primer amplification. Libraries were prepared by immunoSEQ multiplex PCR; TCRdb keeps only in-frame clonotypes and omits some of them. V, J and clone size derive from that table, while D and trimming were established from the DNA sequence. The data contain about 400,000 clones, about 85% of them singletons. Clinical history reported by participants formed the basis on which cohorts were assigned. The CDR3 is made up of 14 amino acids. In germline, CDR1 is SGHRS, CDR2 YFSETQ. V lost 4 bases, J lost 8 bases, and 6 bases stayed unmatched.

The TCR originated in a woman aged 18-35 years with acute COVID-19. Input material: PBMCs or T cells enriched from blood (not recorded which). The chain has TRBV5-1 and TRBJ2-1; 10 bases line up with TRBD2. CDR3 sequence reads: CASSGGTSAHEQFF. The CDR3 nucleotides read TGCGCCAGCAGCGGCGGGACTAGCGCCCATGAGCAGTTCTTC.